The source of this T cell receptor (beta chain) is a study of T cells in Graves' hyperthyroidism and ophthalmopathy. General study results and limits: Separating ophthalmopathy from stable hyperthyroidism was achieved by a 13 V-J model.

In its sample, this clonotype was seen once. What it binds is unknown. It was RNA transcripts that yielded the amplified TCR beta CDR3 regions. The HTBI primer set served for first-round RT-PCR of the TCR CDR3. TCRdb used MiXCR to reprocess the multiplex PCR reads, holding one entry per CDR3 protein. The table has more than 350,000 distinct CDR3 sequences, just under 15% seen once. Diagnostic decisions used clinical symptoms, serum thyroxine and TRAb, thyroid ultrasound and orbital computed tomography. Germline loops: CDR1 SEHNR, CDR2 FQNEAQ (reference sequence). The CDR3 has 14 residues. Trimming cost V 4 bases and J 6 bases; bases outside gene matches: 7.

The source of this sequence is a woman aged 25 to 39 with Graves' hyperthyroidism. The material sequenced was blood. V usage is TRBV7-9 and J usage is TRBJ2-3; 7 bases agree with TRBD1. The CDR3 region has the DNA TGTGCCAGCAGCTCTGACAGGGAAGGGGATACGCAGTATTTT. Translation: CASSSDREGDTQYF.